Below, 3 T cell receptor beta chains from the same sample are listed, as sequenced in a study of blood T cell repertoires in COVID-19. Using immunoSEQ multiplex PCR, the repertoire was profiled, and TCRdb retains in-frame clones only, with some absent. The table lists roughly 400,000 clones, roughly 87% of them singletons. The specimen sequenced was PBMCs or T cells enriched from blood (not recorded which). The origin of the receptors is a man aged 18 to 30 who had recovered from COVID-19.

The chain couples TRBV10-1 to TRBJ2-5; 7 bases agree with TRBD1. This CDR3 contains 16 residues. Germline-derived CDR1 and CDR2 are WNHNN and SYGVQD (reference sequence). With 4 bases clipped from V and 5 bases from J, the junction kept 13 bases outside the gene matches. The CDR3 here is CASSAGTASRRETQYF. The CDR3, as DNA: TGCGCCAGCAGTGCCGGGACAGCCAGCCGTCGTGAGACCCAGTACTTC.

The rearrangement joins TRBV5-4 to TRBJ2-1; TRBD2 matches 14 bases. Trimming cost V 4 bases and J 4 bases; bases outside gene matches: 4. Germline CDR1 and CDR2: SGHNT and YYREEE (reference sequence). The CDR3 is 16 residues long. CDR3 nucleotide sequence: TGTGCCAGCAGCCAGGGACTAGCGGGGGATTACAATGAGCAGTTCTTC. As protein: CASSQGLAGDYNEQFF.

This clone has just one count. The chain recombines TRBV10-3 with TRBJ1-2; D is ambiguous. The CDR3 totals 14 residues. The germline V gene encodes CDR1 ENHRY and CDR2 SYGVKD. The CDR3 sequence: CATSYSGRQAGYTF. CDR3 nucleotides: TGTGCTACATCGTACTCTGGTCGGCAGGCTGGCTACACCTTC.